This T cell receptor beta chain was recovered during a study of cytomegalovirus exposure and HLA in healthy donors. Study in general: Membership in the Caucasian-associated ancestry cluster was found for 81% of nearly 400 genotyped donors.

V lost 0 bases to trimming and J lost 8 bases, with 18 bases between them. CDR1 and CDR2 (germline): LGHNA, YSLEER. This CDR3 is built from 16 residues. Whole-study findings and limits: TCR beta sequences reportedly predicted most subjects' HLA-A and HLA-B alleles accurately. The study listed some 160 cytomegalovirus-associated TCR beta chains. An analysis done earlier found most TCR beta V segments productive about 87% or about 30% of the time.

On this clone: Its antigen remains unknown.

The PCR made use of 60 Vbeta and 13 Jbeta primers. The method was immunoSEQ multiplex PCR; TCRdb's version includes in-frame clones alone and lacks a portion of them. The data contain 100,000 or so clones, about three quarters of them seen just once; the ten biggest clones take up 4.5% to 5.5%. The gene calls are TRBV4-3 and TRBJ2-3; possibly TRBD2 for D (6 bases). The sample consisted of PBMCs. The TCR sequence derives from a woman in her thirties or forties in good health and CMV-seropositive. The CDR3 DNA follows: TGCGCCAGCAGCCAAGATGGATTCGGACTATCAGTTACGCAGTATTTT. Its translation is CASSQDGFGLSVTQYF.